This T cell receptor (beta chain) is from a study of blood T cell repertoires in COVID-19. At the level of the study: The United States, Italy and Spain supplied acute and convalescent COVID-19 samples. Sources were T cells, B-cell-depleted T cells, or PBMCs; the material itself was cDNA or gDNA.

Authors' data handling: Estimation of nucleated cell counts relied on the amplification of reference gene primers. Profiled with immunoSEQ multiplex PCR; TCRdb holds only in-frame clones, not every one. V, J and clone size derive from that table, while D and trimming were established from the DNA sequence. Of about 43,000 clones listed, just over 85% are singletons. CDR1 is SGHRS and CDR2 is YFSETQ in the germline V gene. The CDR3 has 14 amino acids. V shed 4 bases and J shed 8 bases, with 15 bases lying between them. The sequence derives from a man aged 55 to 69 with active COVID-19. The sequenced sample was peripheral blood. The chain combines TRBV5-1 with TRBJ1-4; D is ambiguous. CDR3 residues: CASSPNQEDEKLFF. The CDR3 coding sequence is TGCGCCAGCAGCCCAAATCAGGAAGACGAAAAACTGTTTTTT.